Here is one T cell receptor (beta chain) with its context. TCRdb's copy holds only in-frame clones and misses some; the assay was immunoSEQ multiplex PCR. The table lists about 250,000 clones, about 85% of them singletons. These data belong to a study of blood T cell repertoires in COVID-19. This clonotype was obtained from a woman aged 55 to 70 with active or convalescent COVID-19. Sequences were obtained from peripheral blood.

The CDR3 spells CASSPGLADTGELFF. In nucleotides, the CDR3 is TGTGCCAGCAGCCCCGGACTAGCGGACACCGGGGAGCTGTTTTTT. The chain joins TRBV4-2 to TRBJ2-2; 10 nucleotides match TRBD2. Trimming took 4 bases from V and 3 from J; bases not matched to a gene: 2. CDR1 is LGHNA and CDR2 is YNFKEQ in the germline V gene. This CDR3 spans 15 amino acids.